The 2 T cell receptor beta chains below come from one sample, sequenced in a study of radiation and T cells in renal cell carcinoma. Time point noted: blood 4 weeks post-SBRT, at nephrectomy. The treatment: 15 Gy SBRT to primary tumor, nephrectomy 4 weeks later. Sequenced by immunoSEQ multiplex PCR; TCRdb stores in-frame clones only, minus some. The top ten clones hold 5% to 7.5% of a sample with fewer than 85,000 clones, around 89% of them seen once. This specimen was blood, taken from a patient whose treatment included radiotherapy and nephrectomy. The origin of the receptors is a woman between 65 and 79 years old with renal cell carcinoma.

This chain connects TRBV5-4 to TRBJ2-1; unclear D gene. CDR1 SGHNT and CDR2 YYREEE come from the germline V gene (reference sequence). The CDR3 loop spans 15 amino acids. V lost 4 bases, J lost 0 bases, and 11 bases lay in between. The CDR3 spells CASSPQQSSYNEQFF. CDR3 coding DNA: TGTGCCAGCAGCCCCCAACAGAGCTCCTACAATGAGCAGTTCTTC.

The chain couples TRBV30 to TRBJ1-3; perhaps TRBD1 as D (5 bases). The V gene's germline CDR1 is GTSNPN and CDR2 SVGIG (reference sequence). Trimming took 0 bases from V and 4 from J, leaving 7 bases between them. CDR3 size: 13 residues. The DNA for the CDR3 is TGTGCCTGGAGTGTAGGGGAAGGAAACACCATATATTTT. Its protein is CAWSVGEGNTIYF.